The entry below gives a single T cell receptor (beta chain) sequence along with its context. Its target is not known. Generated by immunoSEQ multiplex PCR, the TCRdb table keeps only in-frame clones and is missing some. The repertoire holds roughly 90,000 clones, with approximately 91% as singletons. This entry comes from a study of T cells in localized non-small cell lung cancer. Study results and limitations: Uninvolved nearby lung showed the greatest T cell clonality, exceeding that found in tumor. Adjacent lung had a median around 60 of the 100 largest tumor clones. Overall survival was longer when the density of T cells in the blood was higher.

In germline, CDR1 is MNHNS, CDR2 SASEGT. The CDR3 contains 14 residues. Between the trimmed V and J ends, which lost 4 bases and 3 bases, there was a span of 12 bases. The receptor was derived from a woman aged 40-70 years with stage II squamous cell lung carcinoma. The chain carries TRBV6-1 and TRBJ1-1; D not resolved. The sequencing used PBMCs, collected before any cancer treatment. CDR3 DNA sequence: TGTGCCAGCAGTGTGGTGGGTGGGTACACTGAAGCTTTCTTT. Protein sequence: CASSVVGGYTEAFF.